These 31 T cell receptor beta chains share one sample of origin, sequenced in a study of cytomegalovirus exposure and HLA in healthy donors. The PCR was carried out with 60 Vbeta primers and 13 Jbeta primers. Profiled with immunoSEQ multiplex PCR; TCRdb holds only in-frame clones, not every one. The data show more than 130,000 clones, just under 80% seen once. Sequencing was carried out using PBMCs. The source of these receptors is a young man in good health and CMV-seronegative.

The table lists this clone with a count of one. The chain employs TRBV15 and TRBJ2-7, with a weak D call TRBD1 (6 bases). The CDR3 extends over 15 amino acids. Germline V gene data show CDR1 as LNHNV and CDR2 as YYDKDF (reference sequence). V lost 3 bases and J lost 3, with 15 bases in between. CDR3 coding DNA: TGTGCCACCAGCAGCCCAACAGGGACCAGCTACGAGCAGTACTTC. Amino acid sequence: CATSSPTGTSYEQYF.

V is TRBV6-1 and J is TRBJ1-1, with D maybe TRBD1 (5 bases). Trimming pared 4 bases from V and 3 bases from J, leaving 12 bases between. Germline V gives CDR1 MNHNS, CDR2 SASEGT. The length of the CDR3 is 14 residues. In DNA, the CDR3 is TGTGCCAGCAGTGGTCTCGGGGGGGACACTGAAGCTTTCTTT. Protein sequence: CASSGLGGDTEAFF.

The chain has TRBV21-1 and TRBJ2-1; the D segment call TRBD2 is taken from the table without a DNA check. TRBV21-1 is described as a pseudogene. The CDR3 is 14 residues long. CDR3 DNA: TGTGCCAGCAGCAAAGAGGATGGAGGTTATGAGCAGTTCTTC. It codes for CASSKEDGGYEQFF.

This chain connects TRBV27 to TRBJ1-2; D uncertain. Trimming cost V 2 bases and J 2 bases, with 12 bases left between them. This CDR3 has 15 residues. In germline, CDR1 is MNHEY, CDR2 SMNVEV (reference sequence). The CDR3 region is CASSLALAPNYGYTF. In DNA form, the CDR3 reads TGTGCCAGCAGTTTAGCGCTAGCCCCAAACTATGGCTACACCTTC.

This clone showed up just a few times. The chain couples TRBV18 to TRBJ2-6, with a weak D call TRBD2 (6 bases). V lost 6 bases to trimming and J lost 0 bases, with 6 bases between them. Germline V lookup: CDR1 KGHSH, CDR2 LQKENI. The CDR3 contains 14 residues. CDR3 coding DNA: TGTGCCAGCTCGCGGGACTCTGGGGCCAACGTCCTGACTTTC. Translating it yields CASSRDSGANVLTF.

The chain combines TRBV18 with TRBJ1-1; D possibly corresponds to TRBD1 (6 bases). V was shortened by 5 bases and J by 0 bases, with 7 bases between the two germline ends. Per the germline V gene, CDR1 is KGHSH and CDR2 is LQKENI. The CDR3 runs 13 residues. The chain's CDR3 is CASSGGLNTEAFF. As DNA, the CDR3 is TGTGCCAGCTCAGGGGGCCTGAACACTGAAGCTTTCTTT.

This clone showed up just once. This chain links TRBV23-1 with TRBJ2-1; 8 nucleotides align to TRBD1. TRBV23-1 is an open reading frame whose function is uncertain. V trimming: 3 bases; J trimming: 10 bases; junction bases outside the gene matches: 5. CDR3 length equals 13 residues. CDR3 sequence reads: CASSQDRVREQFF. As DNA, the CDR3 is TGCGCCAGCAGTCAGGACAGGGTACGGGAGCAGTTCTTC.

CDR3: CASSHTAYEQYF. The CDR3 DNA reads as TGCGCCAGCAGTCATACAGCCTACGAGCAGTACTTC. The chain is built from TRBV23-1 and TRBJ2-7; D not resolved. TRBV23-1 is an ORF, and what it does is uncertain. CDR3 size: 12 residues. V was clipped by 3 bases and J by 2 bases, with 5 bases between them.

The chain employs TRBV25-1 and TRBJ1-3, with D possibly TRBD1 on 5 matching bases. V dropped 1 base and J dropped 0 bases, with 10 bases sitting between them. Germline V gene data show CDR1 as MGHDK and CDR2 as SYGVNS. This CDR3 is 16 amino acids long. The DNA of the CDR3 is TGTGCCAGCAGTGAATTCGACAGCTACTCTGGAAACACCATATATTTT. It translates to CASSEFDSYSGNTIYF.

CDR3: CASSTGLAGGWETQYF. DNA of the CDR3: TGTGCCAGCAGCACGGGACTAGCGGGGGGTTGGGAGACCCAGTACTTC. The chain links TRBV7-2 to TRBJ2-5, with 15 bases identical to TRBD2. This CDR3 is built from 16 residues. Germline trimming cut 5 bases from V and 5 bases from J; bases unmatched to any gene: 6. Germline V gives CDR1 SGHTA, CDR2 FQGNSA.

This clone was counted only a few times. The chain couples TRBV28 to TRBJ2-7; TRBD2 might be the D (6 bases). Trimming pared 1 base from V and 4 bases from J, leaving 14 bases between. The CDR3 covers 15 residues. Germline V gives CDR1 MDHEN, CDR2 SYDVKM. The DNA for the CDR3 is TGTGCCAGCAGTTTATATGCGGCGGGATCTTACGAGCAGTACTTC. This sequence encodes CASSLYAAGSYEQYF.

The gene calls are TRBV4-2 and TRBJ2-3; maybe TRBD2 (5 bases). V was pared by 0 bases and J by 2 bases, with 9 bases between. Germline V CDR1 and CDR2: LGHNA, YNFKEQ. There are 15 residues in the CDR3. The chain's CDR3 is CASSQDGDSTDTQYF. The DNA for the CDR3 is TGTGCCAGCAGCCAAGACGGGGATTCCACAGATACGCAGTATTTT.

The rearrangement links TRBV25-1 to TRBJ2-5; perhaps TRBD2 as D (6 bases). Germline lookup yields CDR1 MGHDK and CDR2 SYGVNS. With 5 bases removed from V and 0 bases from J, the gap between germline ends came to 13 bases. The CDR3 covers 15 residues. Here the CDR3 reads CASSQGGTYQETQYF. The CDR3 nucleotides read TGTGCCAGCAGTCAAGGAGGGACCTACCAAGAGACCCAGTACTTC.

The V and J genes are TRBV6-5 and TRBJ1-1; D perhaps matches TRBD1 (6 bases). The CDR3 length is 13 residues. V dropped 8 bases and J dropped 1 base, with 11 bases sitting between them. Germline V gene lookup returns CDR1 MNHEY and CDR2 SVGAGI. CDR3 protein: CASYRDTNTEAFF. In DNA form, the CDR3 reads TGTGCCAGCTACCGGGACACGAACACTGAAGCTTTCTTT.

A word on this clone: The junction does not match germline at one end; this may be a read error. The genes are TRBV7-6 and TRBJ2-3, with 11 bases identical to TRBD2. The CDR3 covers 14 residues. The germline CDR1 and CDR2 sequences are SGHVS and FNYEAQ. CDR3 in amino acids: CASSIAGGRDTQYF. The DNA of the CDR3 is TGTGCCAGCAGCATAGCGGGGGGGCGAGATACGCAGTATTTT.

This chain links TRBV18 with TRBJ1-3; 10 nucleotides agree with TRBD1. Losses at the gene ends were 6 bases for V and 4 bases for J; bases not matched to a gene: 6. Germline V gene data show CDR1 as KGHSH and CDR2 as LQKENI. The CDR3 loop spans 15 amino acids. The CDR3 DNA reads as TGTGCCAGCTCGGTGGGACAGGGGTCCGGAAACACCATATATTTT. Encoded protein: CASSVGQGSGNTIYF. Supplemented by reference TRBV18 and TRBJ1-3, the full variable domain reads NAGVMQNPRHLVRRRGQEARLRCSPMKGHSHVYWYRQLPEEGLKFMVYLQKENIIDESGMPKERFSAEFPKEGPSILRIQQVVRGDSAAYFCASSVGQGSGNTIYFGEGSWLTVV.

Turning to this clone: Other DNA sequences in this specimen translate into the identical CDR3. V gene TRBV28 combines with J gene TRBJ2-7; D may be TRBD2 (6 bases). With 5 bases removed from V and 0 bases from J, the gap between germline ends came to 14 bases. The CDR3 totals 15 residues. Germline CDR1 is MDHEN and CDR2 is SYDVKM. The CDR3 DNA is TGTGCCAGCAGTGGGGGGACGGCTAGCTCCTACGAGCAGTACTTC. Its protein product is CASSGGTASSYEQYF.

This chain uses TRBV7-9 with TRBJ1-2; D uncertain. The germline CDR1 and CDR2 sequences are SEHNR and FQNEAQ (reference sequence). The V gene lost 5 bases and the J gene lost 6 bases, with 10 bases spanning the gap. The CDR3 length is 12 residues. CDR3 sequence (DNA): TGTGCCAGCAGCCCCCCCATAGATGGCTACACCTTC. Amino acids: CASSPPIDGYTF.

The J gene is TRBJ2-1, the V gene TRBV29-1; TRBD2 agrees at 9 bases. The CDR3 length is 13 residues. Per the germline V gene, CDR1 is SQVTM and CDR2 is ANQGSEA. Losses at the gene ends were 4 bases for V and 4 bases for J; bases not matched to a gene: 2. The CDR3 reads CSVGAGGYNEQFF. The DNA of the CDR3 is TGCAGCGTTGGAGCGGGGGGATACAATGAGCAGTTCTTC.

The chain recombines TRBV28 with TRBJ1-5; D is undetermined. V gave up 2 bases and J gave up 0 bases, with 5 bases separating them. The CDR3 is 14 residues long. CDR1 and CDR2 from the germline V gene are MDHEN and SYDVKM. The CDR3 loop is CASSLPISNQPQHF. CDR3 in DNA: TGTGCCAGCAGTTTACCCATTAGCAATCAGCCCCAGCATTTT.

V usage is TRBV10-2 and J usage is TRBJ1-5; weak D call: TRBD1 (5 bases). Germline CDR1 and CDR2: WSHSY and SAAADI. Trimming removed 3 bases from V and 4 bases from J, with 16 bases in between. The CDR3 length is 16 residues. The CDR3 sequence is CASSDQVRGLNQPQHF. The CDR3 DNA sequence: TGCGCCAGCAGTGACCAGGTCCGGGGGTTGAATCAGCCCCAGCATTTT.

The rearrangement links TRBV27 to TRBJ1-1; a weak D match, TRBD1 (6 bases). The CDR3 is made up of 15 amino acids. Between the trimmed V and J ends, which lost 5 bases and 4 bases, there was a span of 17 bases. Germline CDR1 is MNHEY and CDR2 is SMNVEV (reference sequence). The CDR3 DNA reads TGTGCCAGCAGTCCGTTCAGCGGGGGGCCCACTGAAGCTTTCTTT. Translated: CASSPFSGGPTEAFF.

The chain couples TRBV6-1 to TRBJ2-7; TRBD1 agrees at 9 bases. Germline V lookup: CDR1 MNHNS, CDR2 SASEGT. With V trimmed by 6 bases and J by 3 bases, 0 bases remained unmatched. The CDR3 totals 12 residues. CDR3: CASRGQGYEQYF. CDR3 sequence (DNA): TGTGCCAGCAGGGGACAGGGCTACGAGCAGTACTTC.

The chain's CDR3 is CASSLGAPAGTGRNTEAFF. The DNA for the CDR3 is TGTGCCAGCAGCTTAGGGGCCCCAGCGGGGACAGGCCGAAACACTGAAGCTTTCTTT. The chain uses TRBV11-2 and TRBJ1-1; 8 positions match TRBD1. The CDR3 covers 19 residues. Germline trimming cut 1 base from V and 2 bases from J; bases unmatched to any gene: 15. CDR1 SGHAT and CDR2 FQNNGV come from the germline V gene. Complete variable domain (other parts from reference TRBV11-2 and TRBJ1-1): EAGVAQSPRYKIIEKRQSVAFWCNPISGHATLYWYQQILGQGPKLLIQFQNNGVVDDSQLPKDRFSAERLKGVDSTLKIQPAKLEDSAVYLCASSLGAPAGTGRNTEAFFGQGTRLTVV.

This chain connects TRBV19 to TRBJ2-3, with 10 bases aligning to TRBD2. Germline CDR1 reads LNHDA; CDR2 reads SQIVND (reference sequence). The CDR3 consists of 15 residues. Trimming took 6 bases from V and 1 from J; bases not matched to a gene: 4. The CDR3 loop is CASRGLAGGTDTQYF. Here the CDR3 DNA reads TGTGCCAGTAGAGGTCTAGCGGGAGGCACAGATACGCAGTATTTT.

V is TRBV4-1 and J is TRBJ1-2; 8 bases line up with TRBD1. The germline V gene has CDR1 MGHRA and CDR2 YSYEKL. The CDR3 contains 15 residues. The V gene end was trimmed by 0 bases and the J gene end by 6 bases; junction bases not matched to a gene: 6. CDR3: CASSQDRTGWNGYTF. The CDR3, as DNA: TGCGCCAGCAGCCAAGACAGGACAGGGTGGAATGGCTACACCTTC.

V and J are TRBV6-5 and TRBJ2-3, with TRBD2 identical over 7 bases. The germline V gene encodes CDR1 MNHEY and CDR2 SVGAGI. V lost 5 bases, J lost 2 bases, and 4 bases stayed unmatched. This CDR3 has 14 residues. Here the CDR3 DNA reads TGTGCCAGCAGTGGGGGGGGTCCCACAGATACGCAGTATTTT. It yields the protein CASSGGGPTDTQYF.

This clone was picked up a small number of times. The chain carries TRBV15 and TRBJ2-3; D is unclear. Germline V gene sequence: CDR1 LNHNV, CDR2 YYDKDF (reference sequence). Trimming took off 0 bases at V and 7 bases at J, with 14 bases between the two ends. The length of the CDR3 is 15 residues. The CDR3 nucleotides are TGTGCCACCAGCAGAGATTCGGCGGCTGCACATACGCAGTATTTT. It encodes CATSRDSAAAHTQYF.

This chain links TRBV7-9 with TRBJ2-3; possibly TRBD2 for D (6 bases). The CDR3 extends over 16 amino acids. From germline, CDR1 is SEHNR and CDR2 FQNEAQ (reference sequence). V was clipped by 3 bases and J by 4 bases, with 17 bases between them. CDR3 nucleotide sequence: TGTGCCAGCAGCTTTGGTAGCGGAGTCCCCCCAGATACGCAGTATTTT. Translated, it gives CASSFGSGVPPDTQYF.

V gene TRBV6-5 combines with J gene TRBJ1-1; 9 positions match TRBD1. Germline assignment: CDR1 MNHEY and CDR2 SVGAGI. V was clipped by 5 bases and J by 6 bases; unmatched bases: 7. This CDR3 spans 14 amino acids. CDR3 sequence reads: CASSAGTGRSEAFF. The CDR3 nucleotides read TGTGCCAGCAGTGCCGGGACAGGGAGGTCTGAAGCTTTCTTT.

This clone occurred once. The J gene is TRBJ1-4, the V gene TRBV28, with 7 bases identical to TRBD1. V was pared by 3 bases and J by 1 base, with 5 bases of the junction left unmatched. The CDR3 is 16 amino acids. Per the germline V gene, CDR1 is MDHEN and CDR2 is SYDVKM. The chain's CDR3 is CASSFRGRGTNEKLFF. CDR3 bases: TGTGCCAGCAGTTTTAGGGGGCGCGGAACTAATGAAAAACTGTTTTTT.